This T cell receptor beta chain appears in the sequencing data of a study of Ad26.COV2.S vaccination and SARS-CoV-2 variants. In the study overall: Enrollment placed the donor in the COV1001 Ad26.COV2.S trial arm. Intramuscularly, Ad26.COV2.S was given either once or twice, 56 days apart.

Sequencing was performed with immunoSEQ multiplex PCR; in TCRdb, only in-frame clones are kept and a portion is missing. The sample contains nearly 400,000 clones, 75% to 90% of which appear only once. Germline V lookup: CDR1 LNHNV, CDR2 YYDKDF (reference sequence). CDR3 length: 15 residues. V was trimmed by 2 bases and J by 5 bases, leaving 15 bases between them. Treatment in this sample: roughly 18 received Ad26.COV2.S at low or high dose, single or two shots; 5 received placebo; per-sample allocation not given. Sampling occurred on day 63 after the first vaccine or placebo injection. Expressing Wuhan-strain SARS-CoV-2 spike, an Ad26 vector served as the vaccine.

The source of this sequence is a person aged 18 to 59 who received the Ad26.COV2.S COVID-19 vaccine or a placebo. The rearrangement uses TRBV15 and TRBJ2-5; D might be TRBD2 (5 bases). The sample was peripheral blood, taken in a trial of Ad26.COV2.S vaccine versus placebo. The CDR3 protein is CATSRPLGRGETQYF. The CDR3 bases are TGTGCCACCAGCAGACCCCTGGGGAGAGGGGAGACCCAGTACTTC.